This T cell receptor beta chain was sequenced during a study of T cell repertoires in cytomegalovirus infection. For the study at large: Public TCR beta signature analysis indicated the presence of both CMV infection and matching HLA type. Overall study findings and caveats: There were carriers of CMV plus the relevant HLA, and cumulative public TCR beta family frequency identified them. Across the ex vivo response, the dominant clonotypes were HLA-C-restricted CMV-specific TCR beta clonotypes.

The CDR3 loop spans 17 amino acids. V was trimmed by 7 bases and J by 1 base, leaving 20 bases between them. Germline V gene data show CDR1 as MNHNS and CDR2 as SASEGT. This clonotype was seen only once. Its specificity is not known. Each CDR3 protein gets one entry after TCRdb re-called the reads with MiXCR. Of fewer than 650,000 distinct CDR3 sequences detected, about 40% appear once; the ten largest clones hold 48%. The source was cultured PBMCs, collected from culture after CMV antigen stimulation. This sequence joins TRBV6-1 and TRBJ1-5; TRBD1 might be the D (5 bases). This TCR was sampled from a human donor in good health (CMV status not recorded). Some clones in this sample may be carry-over from other donors' samples. The CDR3 loop is CASTTGGGLGSNQPQHF. In DNA, the CDR3 is TGTGCCAGCACCACGGGTGGGGGACTAGGCAGCAATCAGCCCCAGCATTTT.